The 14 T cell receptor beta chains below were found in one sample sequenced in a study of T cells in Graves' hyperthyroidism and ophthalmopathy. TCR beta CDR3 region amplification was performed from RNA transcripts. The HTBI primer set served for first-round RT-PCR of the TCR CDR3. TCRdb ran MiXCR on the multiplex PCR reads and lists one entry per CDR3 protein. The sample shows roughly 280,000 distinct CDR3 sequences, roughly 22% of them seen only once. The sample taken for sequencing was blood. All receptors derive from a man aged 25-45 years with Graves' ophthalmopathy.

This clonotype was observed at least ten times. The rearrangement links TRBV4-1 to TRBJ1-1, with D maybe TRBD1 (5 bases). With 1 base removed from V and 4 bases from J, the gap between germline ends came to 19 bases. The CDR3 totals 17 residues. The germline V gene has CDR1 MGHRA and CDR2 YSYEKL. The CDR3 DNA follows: TGCGCCAGCAGCCAAGGGGGTCGTCGGACATTAAGCACTGAAGCTTTCTTT. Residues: CASSQGGRRTLSTEAFF.

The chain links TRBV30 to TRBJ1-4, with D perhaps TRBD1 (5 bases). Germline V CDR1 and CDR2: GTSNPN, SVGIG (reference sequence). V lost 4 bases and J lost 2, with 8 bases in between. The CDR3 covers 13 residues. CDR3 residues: CAWTRDTNEKLFF. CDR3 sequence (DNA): TGTGCCTGGACCCGGGACACTAATGAAAAACTGTTTTTT.

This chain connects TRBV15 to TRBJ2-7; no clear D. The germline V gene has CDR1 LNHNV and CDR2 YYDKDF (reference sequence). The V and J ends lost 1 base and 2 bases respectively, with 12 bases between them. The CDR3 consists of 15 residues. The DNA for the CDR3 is TGTGCCACCAGCAGAGTTGGAACAGCAACCTACGAGCAGTACTTC. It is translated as CATSRVGTATYEQYF.

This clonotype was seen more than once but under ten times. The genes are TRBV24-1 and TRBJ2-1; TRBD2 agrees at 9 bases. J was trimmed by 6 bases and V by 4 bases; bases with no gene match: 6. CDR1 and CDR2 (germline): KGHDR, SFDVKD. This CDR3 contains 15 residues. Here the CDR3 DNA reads TGTGCCACCAGTGACAACAGCGGGAGGAGCAATGAGCAGTTCTTC. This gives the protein CATSDNSGRSNEQFF.

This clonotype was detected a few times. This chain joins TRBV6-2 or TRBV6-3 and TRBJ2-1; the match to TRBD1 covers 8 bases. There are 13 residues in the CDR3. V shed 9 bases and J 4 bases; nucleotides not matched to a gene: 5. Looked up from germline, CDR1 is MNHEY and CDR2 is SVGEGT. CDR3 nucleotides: TGTGCCAGTAGGGACAGGACGTACAATGAGCAGTTCTTC. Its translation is CASRDRTYNEQFF.

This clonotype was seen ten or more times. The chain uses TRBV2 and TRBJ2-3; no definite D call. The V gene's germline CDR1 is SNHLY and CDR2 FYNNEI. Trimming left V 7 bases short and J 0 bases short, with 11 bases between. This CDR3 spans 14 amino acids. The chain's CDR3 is CASTALGSTDTQYF. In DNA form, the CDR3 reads TGTGCCAGCACCGCACTTGGTAGCACAGATACGCAGTATTTT.

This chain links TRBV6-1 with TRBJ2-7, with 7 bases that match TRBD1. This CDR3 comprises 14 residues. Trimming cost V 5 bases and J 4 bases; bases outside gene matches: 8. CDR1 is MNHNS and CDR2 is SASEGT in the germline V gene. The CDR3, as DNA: TGTGCCAGCAGTCCCCGGGACAGAGATTACGAGCAGTACTTC. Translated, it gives CASSPRDRDYEQYF.

DNA of the CDR3: TGTGCCAGCTCCGCACCGGGGGGCAATCAGCCCCAGCATTTT. This codes for CASSAPGGNQPQHF. This chain connects TRBV18 to TRBJ1-5, with TRBD1 as a possible D gene (5 bases). The CDR3 is made up of 14 amino acids. CDR1 and CDR2 (germline): KGHSH, LQKENI. V lost 6 bases, J lost 2 bases, and 11 bases lay in between.

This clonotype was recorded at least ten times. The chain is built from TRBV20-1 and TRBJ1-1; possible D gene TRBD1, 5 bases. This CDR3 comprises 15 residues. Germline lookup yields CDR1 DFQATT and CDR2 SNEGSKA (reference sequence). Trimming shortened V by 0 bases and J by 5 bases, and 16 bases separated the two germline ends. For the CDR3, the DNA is TGCAGTGCTAGAGATTTGGGGCACCGGTGGACTGAAGCTTTCTTT. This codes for CSARDLGHRWTEAFF.

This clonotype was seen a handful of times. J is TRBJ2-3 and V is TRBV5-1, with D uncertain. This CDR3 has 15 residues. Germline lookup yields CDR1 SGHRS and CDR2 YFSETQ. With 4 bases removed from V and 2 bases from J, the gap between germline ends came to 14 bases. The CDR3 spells CASSLPETLTDTQYF. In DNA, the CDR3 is TGCGCCAGCAGCCTCCCAGAGACGCTCACAGATACGCAGTATTTT.

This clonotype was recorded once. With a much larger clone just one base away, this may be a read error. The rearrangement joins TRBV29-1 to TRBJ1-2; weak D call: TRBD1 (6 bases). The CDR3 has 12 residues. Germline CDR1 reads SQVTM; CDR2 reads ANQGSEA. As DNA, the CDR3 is TGCGGCGTTGAGACGGGGGGCTCTGGCTACACCTTC. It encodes CGVETGGSGYTF.

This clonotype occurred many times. The CDR3 DNA reads TGTGCCAGCAGAAAAGACCGGGGGGCGACTGAAGCTTTCTTT. Amino acid sequence: CASRKDRGATEAFF. V gene TRBV7-2 combines with J gene TRBJ1-1, with D maybe TRBD1 (6 bases). Trimming shortened V by 6 bases and J by 5 bases, and 16 bases separated the two germline ends. The CDR3 sequence is 14 residues long. Germline V gene data show CDR1 as SGHTA and CDR2 as FQGNSA.

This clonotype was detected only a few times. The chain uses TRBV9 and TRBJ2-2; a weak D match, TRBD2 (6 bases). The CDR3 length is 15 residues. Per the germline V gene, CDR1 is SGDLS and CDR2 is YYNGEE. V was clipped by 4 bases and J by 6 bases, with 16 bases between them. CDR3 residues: CASSPTGVRAGELFF. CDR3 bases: TGTGCCAGCAGCCCTACGGGAGTTCGGGCCGGGGAGCTGTTTTTT.

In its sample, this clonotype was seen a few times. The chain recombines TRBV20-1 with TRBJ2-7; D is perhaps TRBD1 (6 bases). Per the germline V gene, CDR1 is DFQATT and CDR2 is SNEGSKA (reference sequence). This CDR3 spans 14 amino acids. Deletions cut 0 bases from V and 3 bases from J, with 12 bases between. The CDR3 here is CSARDIEDSYEQYF. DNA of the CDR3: TGCAGTGCTAGAGATATAGAGGACAGCTACGAGCAGTACTTC.